The clone carrying this T cell receptor (beta chain) was detected a few times. Its antigen is still unknown. CDR3 length: 13 residues. Germline V gene data show CDR1 as SNHLY and CDR2 as FYNNEI. V lost 3 bases and J 9 bases, leaving 14 bases between the germline ends. The sample belongs to a study of CD8+CD57+ T cells in acquired aplastic anemia. Across the study: Mean DNA quantity obtained from sorted CD4+ and CD8+ cells was about 3 ug.

General study points: With respect to CD8+ Simpson's diversity, patients and controls did not differ significantly. Patients had around 30 CD8+ CDR3 sequences in common with controls (the shared set).

According to the study, genomic DNA was the template for TCR beta VDJ and CDR3 profiling. TCRdb ran MiXCR on the reads and lists one entry per CDR3 protein. The top ten clones hold over 7.5% of a sample with about 190,000 distinct CDR3 sequences, just under 50% of them seen once. Only patients with CD8+CD57+ cell expansion on flow cytometry were chosen for sequencing. The sequence came from a human donor with aplastic anemia. The chain combines TRBV2 with TRBJ1-2; no clear D. What was sequenced was sorted CD4+, CD8+, or CD8+CD57+ T cells (not recorded which) from PBMCs. The CDR3, as DNA: TGTGCCAGCAGTGAGGTAGAGGTTGGAAGCTACACCTTC. Its protein product is CASSEVEVGSYTF. Based on the CDR3 plus reference TRBV2 and TRBJ1-2, the full variable domain is EPEVTQTPSHQVTQMGQEVILRCVPISNHLYFYWYRQILGQKVEFLVSFYNNEISEKSEIFDDQFSVERPDGSNFTLKIRSTKLEDSAMYFCASSEVEVGSYTFGSGTRLTVV.